The 31 T cell receptor beta chains listed next were all sequenced from one sample in a study of CD8 T cells in ankylosing spondylitis. TCRdb re-derived calls from the 5' RACE reads in MiXCR, one entry per CDR3 protein. The sample has around 130,000 distinct CDR3 sequences; around 7% are singletons. The source material was blood, either unsorted or a sorted T cell fraction (not recorded which). These receptors came from a male donor with ankylosing spondylitis or in good health (not recorded which).

This clonotype was seen repeatedly, ten times or more. The chain links TRBV7-9 to TRBJ1-2; tentatively, D is TRBD1 (6 bases). Trimming cost V 0 bases and J 4 bases, with 12 bases left between them. CDR3 length: 15 residues. Germline CDR1 and CDR2: SEHNR and FQNEAQ (reference sequence). DNA of the CDR3: TGTGCCAGCAGCTTAGCTGGGGACATCGTCTATGGCTACACCTTC. Encoded protein: CASSLAGDIVYGYTF.

This clonotype has a count of ten or more. The CDR3 is CASSDLRHSNQPQHF. CDR3 in DNA: TGTGCCAGCAGTGACCTGCGTCATAGCAATCAGCCCCAGCATTTT. The chain links TRBV2 to TRBJ1-5; D is ambiguous. The germline gives CDR1 SNHLY, CDR2 FYNNEI. The length of the CDR3 is 15 residues. Deletions cut 3 bases from V and 0 bases from J, with 9 bases between.

The sample holds many counts of this clonotype. V is TRBV5-6 and J is TRBJ2-1; D gene uncertain. The CDR3 totals 15 residues. Germline V CDR1 and CDR2: SGHDT, YYEEEE. The V end was cut by 4 bases, the J end by 0 bases, with 11 bases between. The CDR3 sequence is CASSVGSNSYNEQFF. In nucleotides, the CDR3 is TGTGCCAGCAGCGTAGGATCAAACTCCTACAATGAGCAGTTCTTC.

This clonotype was observed at least ten times. The rearrangement links TRBV5-5 to TRBJ2-3; TRBD2 matches at 9 bases. CDR1 is SGHKS, CDR2 YYEKEE, per germline (reference sequence). CDR3 length: 16 residues. V shed 4 bases and J 0 bases; nucleotides not matched to a gene: 6. The CDR3 spells CASSLRLAASTDTQYF. The DNA for the CDR3 is TGTGCCAGCAGCCTTAGACTAGCGGCAAGCACAGATACGCAGTATTTT.

The table lists this clonotype with many counts. The chain is built from TRBV7-2 and TRBJ2-2; D is uncertain. Trimming shortened V by 5 bases and J by 2 bases, and 12 bases separated the two germline ends. Germline CDR1 and CDR2: SGHTA and FQGNSA. The CDR3 spans 15 residues. In DNA form, the CDR3 reads TGTGCCAGCAGCCCGCCACCCTTAAACACCGGGGAGCTGTTTTTT. Translated: CASSPPPLNTGELFF.

This clonotype was observed at least ten times. The V call is TRBV20-1, the J call TRBJ1-2, with a weak D call TRBD1 (6 bases). Trimming stripped 3 bases from V and 2 bases from J, with 16 bases between. This CDR3 region has 15 residues. Germline assignment: CDR1 DFQATT and CDR2 SNEGSKA (reference sequence). CDR3 sequence: CSASQAKDRNYGYTF. For the CDR3, the DNA is TGCAGTGCTAGCCAAGCAAAGGACAGAAACTATGGCTACACCTTC.

This clonotype was observed many times. The V and J genes are TRBV7-2 and TRBJ2-5; D call uncertain. Germline values: CDR1 SGHTA, CDR2 FQGNSA. The V gene lost 0 bases and the J gene lost 4 bases, with 9 bases spanning the gap. The CDR3 spans 14 residues. The chain's CDR3 is CASSLASGPETQYF. In nucleotides, the CDR3 is TGTGCCAGCAGCTTAGCGTCGGGCCCAGAGACCCAGTACTTC.

This clonotype has ten or more counts. This sequence joins TRBV5-1 and TRBJ1-1; D possibly corresponds to TRBD1 (5 bases). CDR3 length equals 14 residues. V was pared by 2 bases and J by 5 bases, with 13 bases between. The germline gives CDR1 SGHRS, CDR2 YFSETQ. This chain's CDR3 is CASSFSREGTEAFF. DNA for the CDR3: TGCGCCAGCAGCTTCTCCAGGGAGGGGACTGAAGCTTTCTTT.

Ten or more counts support this clonotype. The rearrangement uses TRBV18 and TRBJ2-1, with D tentatively TRBD2 (6 bases). The V gene lost 6 bases and the J gene lost 8 bases, with 20 bases spanning the gap. Germline CDR1 and CDR2: KGHSH and LQKENI. The CDR3 loop spans 15 amino acids. The CDR3 sequence is CASSPLDGSIDEQFF. The CDR3 DNA sequence: TGTGCCAGCTCCCCCCTCGACGGGAGCATAGATGAGCAGTTCTTC.

This clonotype was counted many times. This chain joins TRBV20-1 and TRBJ2-5, with 13 bases matching TRBD2. After removal of 4 bases from V and 5 bases from J, the junction contained 7 bases not matched to a gene. The CDR3 has 15 amino acids. CDR1 DFQATT and CDR2 SNEGSKA come from the germline V gene (reference sequence). CDR3 sequence reads: CSATRTSGSWETQYF. The CDR3, as DNA: TGCAGTGCTACCCGGACTAGCGGGAGTTGGGAGACCCAGTACTTC.

The genes are TRBV7-3 and TRBJ2-7; D might be TRBD2 (5 bases). V dropped 1 base and J dropped 0 bases, with 10 bases sitting between them. The CDR3 spans 15 residues. The germline gives CDR1 SGHTA, CDR2 FQGTGA. This CDR3 is CASSLNIGLSYEQYF. The CDR3 region has the DNA TGTGCCAGCAGCTTAAATATCGGACTCTCCTACGAGCAGTACTTC.

This clonotype was detected many times. V gene TRBV24-1 combines with J gene TRBJ2-3; TRBD1 might be the D (6 bases). CDR3 length: 15 amino acids. Germline CDR1 and CDR2: KGHDR and SFDVKD. Trimming cost V 3 bases and J 5 bases, with 14 bases left between them. CDR3 sequence: CATSDTRGAGDTQYF. The CDR3 coding sequence is TGTGCCACCAGTGATACCAGGGGTGCGGGAGATACGCAGTATTTT.

In its sample, this clonotype was seen many times. The chain employs TRBV10-3 and TRBJ2-6, with D maybe TRBD1 (5 bases). The CDR3 is 17 residues long. V gave up 3 bases and J gave up 0 bases, with 12 bases separating them. The germline gives CDR1 ENHRY, CDR2 SYGVKD. The CDR3 here is CAISDSGSRSGANVLTF. CDR3 bases: TGTGCCATCAGTGATTCAGGGTCTCGCTCTGGGGCCAACGTCCTGACTTTC.

This clonotype was found many times. The V call is TRBV5-6, the J call TRBJ2-5; no clear D gene. With 2 bases removed from V and 4 bases from J, the gap between germline ends came to 6 bases. Germline V CDR1 and CDR2: SGHDT, YYEEEE. The CDR3 has 12 amino acids. The CDR3 DNA is TGTGCCAGCAGCTTAATCGTAGAGACCCAGTACTTC. It encodes CASSLIVETQYF.

Of note for this clonotype: This may come from a read error, since a much larger clone is one base off. The gene calls are TRBV11-1 and TRBJ1-1; 7 bases line up with TRBD1. Germline V CDR1 and CDR2: SGHAT, FQDESV (reference sequence). The CDR3 spans 19 residues. DNA of the CDR3: TGTGCCAGCAGCAATCCCCGGGGGACAGTACTTAGGGTGAACAGTGAAGCTTTCTTT. Encoded protein: CASSNPRGTVLRVNSEAFF.

V is TRBV19 and J is TRBJ1-2; D perhaps matches TRBD1 (6 bases). V was pared by 3 bases and J by 3 bases, with 11 bases between. The CDR3 extends over 14 amino acids. Germline-derived CDR1 and CDR2 are LNHDA and SQIVND (reference sequence). The CDR3 region has the DNA TGTGCCAGTAGTATTCAGGGGCGCGACTATGGCTACACCTTC. Encoded protein: CASSIQGRDYGYTF.

This clonotype was observed at least ten times. The chain is built from TRBV7-2 and TRBJ1-3, with a tentative D call TRBD1 (5 bases). The V and J ends lost 5 bases and 1 base respectively, with 12 bases between them. CDR1 SGHTA and CDR2 FQGNSA come from the germline V gene. The CDR3 is made up of 15 amino acids. CDR3 bases: TGTGCCAGCAGCCCTCTGGGGCTATCTGGAAACACCATATATTTT. Translating it yields CASSPLGLSGNTIYF. The full variable domain, rest sourced from reference TRBV7-2 and TRBJ1-3, is GAGVSQSPSNKVTEKGKDVELRCDPISGHTALYWYRQSLGQGLEFLIYFQGNSAPDKSGLPSDRFSAERTGGSVSTLTIQRTQQEDSAVYLCASSPLGLSGNTIYFGEGSWLTVV.

Only a few counts were recorded for this clonotype. The chain is built from TRBV9 and TRBJ1-3; D is unclear. CDR1 and CDR2 (germline): SGDLS, YYNGEE. The V end lost 7 bases, the J end lost 2 bases, and 10 bases lay between the germline ends. This CDR3 contains 13 residues. CDR3 bases: TGTGCCAGCGGCCCCCGGGCTGGAAACACCATATATTTT. Its translation: CASGPRAGNTIYF.

This clonotype was seen ten or more times. The rearrangement joins TRBV12-3 or TRBV12-4 to TRBJ2-7; 10 nucleotides align to TRBD2. V lost 11 bases and J lost 6; bases outside the gene matches: 4. This CDR3 has 11 amino acids. The CDR3, as DNA: TGTGCCTCGGCTAGCGGGAGCGAGCAGTACTTC. Translating gives CASASGSEQYF.

This chain uses TRBV20-1 with TRBJ2-5; 8 nucleotides agree with TRBD2. CDR3 length: 14 amino acids. With 5 bases clipped from V and 4 bases from J, the junction kept 9 bases outside the gene matches. The V gene's germline CDR1 is DFQATT and CDR2 SNEGSKA (reference sequence). The CDR3 nucleotides are TGCAGTGCTCGACTACCGGGGGGGGGAGAGACCCAGTACTTC. Protein sequence: CSARLPGGGETQYF.

This clonotype was seen repeatedly, ten times or more. The chain carries TRBV6-2 or TRBV6-3 and TRBJ1-1, with 10 positions matching TRBD1. Germline CDR1 reads MNHEY; CDR2 reads SVGEGT. The CDR3 extends over 18 amino acids. V shed 0 bases, J shed 2 bases, and the junction held 9 bases outside the gene matches. The CDR3 region is CASSYSGDRGMSNTEAFF. The CDR3 nucleotides are TGTGCCAGCAGTTACTCGGGGGACAGGGGAATGTCTAACACTGAAGCTTTCTTT.

There are a few counts of this clonotype. This rearrangement joins TRBV7-2 to TRBJ2-2; D assignment may be TRBD1 or TRBD2 (6 bases each). The V end lost 1 base, the J end lost 7 bases, and 19 bases lay between the germline ends. Germline V lookup: CDR1 SGHTA, CDR2 FQGNSA. This CDR3 is built from 17 residues. The CDR3 region is CASSLGGAVVVIGELFF. Here the CDR3 DNA reads TGTGCCAGCAGCTTAGGGGGGGCGGTTGTCGTGATCGGGGAGCTGTTTTTT.

This clonotype was observed many times. The chain carries TRBV7-6 and TRBJ2-1, with 11 bases fitting TRBD2. V shed 5 bases, J shed 7 bases, and the junction held 16 bases outside the gene matches. The germline gives CDR1 SGHVS, CDR2 FNYEAQ. The CDR3 covers 18 residues. The CDR3 DNA sequence: TGTGCCAGCAGCGCCGGGACTAGCGGTCCCGGGGTCTGGAATGAGCAGTTCTTC. It encodes CASSAGTSGPGVWNEQFF.

The sample holds many counts of this clonotype. V is TRBV27 and J is TRBJ2-2, with 12 nucleotides matching TRBD2. CDR1 is MNHEY and CDR2 is SMNVEV in the germline V gene (reference sequence). This CDR3 has 16 residues. V lost 2 bases, J lost 9 bases, and 7 bases stayed unmatched. This CDR3 reads CASSLSRLAGVRELFF. CDR3 in DNA: TGTGCCAGCAGTTTAAGTAGACTAGCGGGAGTCCGGGAGCTGTTTTTT.

This clonotype occurred many times. V is TRBV7-2 and J is TRBJ2-1; tentative D call: TRBD2 (6 bases). Germline CDR1 SGHTA, CDR2 FQGNSA. V lost 5 bases and J 14 bases, leaving 19 bases between the germline ends. The CDR3 extends over 13 amino acids. The CDR3 loop is CASSIGRDSRKFF. The CDR3 DNA reads TGTGCCAGCAGCATCGGAAGGGACTCCCGAAAGTTCTTC.

In this sample, this clonotype turned up many times. The rearrangement joins TRBV7-7 to TRBJ1-5; 8 nucleotides agree with TRBD1. The CDR3 has 18 amino acids. The germline gives CDR1 SSHAT, CDR2 FNYEAQ (reference sequence). V shed 5 bases, J shed 4 bases, and the junction held 16 bases outside the gene matches. The DNA of the CDR3 is TGTGCCAGCAGCCCAAAGAATGTTCCGGACAGGGATAATCAGCCCCAGCATTTT. Protein product: CASSPKNVPDRDNQPQHF.

The rearrangement links TRBV7-3 to TRBJ2-3; D possibly matches TRBD1 or TRBD2 (6 bases each). The germline CDR1 and CDR2 sequences are SGHTA and FQGTGA. Deletions cut 11 bases from V and 0 bases from J, with 12 bases between. The CDR3 sequence is 13 residues long. The CDR3 region has the DNA TGTGCCGTGGGGGCGGGAAGCACAGATACGCAGTATTTT. It is translated as CAVGAGSTDTQYF.

There are many counts of this clonotype. The J gene is TRBJ2-3, the V gene TRBV20-1, with D possibly TRBD2 on 6 matching bases. The V and J ends lost 6 bases and 3 bases respectively, with 19 bases between them. The CDR3 covers 15 residues. Germline CDR1 reads DFQATT; CDR2 reads SNEGSKA (reference sequence). CDR3 DNA: TGCAGTGCCCCCCCGGTTAGCGGAAAAACAGATACGCAGTATTTT. The encoded protein is CSAPPVSGKTDTQYF.

The chain joins TRBV19 to TRBJ2-1, with 11 nucleotides matching TRBD2. Germline V gene data show CDR1 as LNHDA and CDR2 as SQIVND (reference sequence). The CDR3 sequence is 18 residues long. Unmatched junction bases numbered 9, after V lost 2 bases and J lost 3 bases. Here the CDR3 reads CASSISWGLAENYNEQFF. The CDR3 bases are TGTGCCAGTAGTATATCCTGGGGACTAGCGGAGAACTACAATGAGCAGTTCTTC.

There are many counts of this clonotype. V usage is TRBV12-3 or TRBV12-4 and J usage is TRBJ1-2, with D tentatively TRBD1 (5 bases). The CDR3 consists of 14 residues. V lost 1 base and J 4 bases, leaving 10 bases between the germline ends. For the CDR3, the DNA is TGTGCCAGCAGTTTAGGCAGGGCGGGCTATGGCTACACCTTC. Residues: CASSLGRAGYGYTF.

This clonotype occurred many times. The genes are TRBV28 and TRBJ2-3; D ambiguous. There are 14 residues in the CDR3. The germline gives CDR1 MDHEN, CDR2 SYDVKM. V lost 6 bases and J lost 2, with 12 bases in between. The CDR3 DNA reads TGTGCCAGCAGACCTAAAAGGGACACAGATACGCAGTATTTT. This gives the protein CASRPKRDTDTQYF.